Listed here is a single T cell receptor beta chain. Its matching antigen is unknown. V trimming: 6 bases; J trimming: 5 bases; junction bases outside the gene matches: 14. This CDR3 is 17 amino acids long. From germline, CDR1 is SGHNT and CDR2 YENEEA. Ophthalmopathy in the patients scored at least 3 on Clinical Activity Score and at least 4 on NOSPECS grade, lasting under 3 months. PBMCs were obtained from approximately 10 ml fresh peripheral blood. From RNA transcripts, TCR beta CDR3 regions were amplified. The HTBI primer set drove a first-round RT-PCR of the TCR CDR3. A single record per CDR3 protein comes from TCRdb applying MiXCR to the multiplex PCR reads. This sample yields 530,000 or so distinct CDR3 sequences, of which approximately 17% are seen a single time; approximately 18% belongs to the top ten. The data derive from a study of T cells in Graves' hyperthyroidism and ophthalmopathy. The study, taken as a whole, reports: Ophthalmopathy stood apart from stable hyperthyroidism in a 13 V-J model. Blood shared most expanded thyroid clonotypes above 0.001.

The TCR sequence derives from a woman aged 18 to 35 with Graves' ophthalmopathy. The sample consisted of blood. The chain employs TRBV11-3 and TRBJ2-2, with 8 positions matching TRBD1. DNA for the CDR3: TGTGCCAGCAGTCCAGGTTCCAGGACAGGGCGGACCGGGGAGCTGTTTTTT. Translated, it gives CASSPGSRTGRTGELFF.